This TCR beta chain was recorded in a study of shared clonotypes between healthy human individuals. The CDR3 length is 16 residues. Germline loops: CDR1 SGHAT, CDR2 FQNNGV. Unmatched junction bases numbered 6, after V lost 2 bases and J lost 3 bases. This clone is a singleton in its sample. This table comes from immunoSEQ multiplex PCR, and its TCRdb copy is limited to in-frame clones, with some not included. The sample includes approximately 640,000 clones, roughly 70% of them seen just once. The chain has TRBV11-2 and TRBJ1-4; 7 nucleotides line up with TRBD1. This TCR was sampled from a woman in her thirties in good health. Material: memory CD4+ T cells sorted from blood. Sample subset: CD45RA-negative fraction. The CDR3 DNA reads TGTGCCAGCAGCTTAACGACAGGGCTGGCTAATGAAAAACTGTTTTTT. Its protein is CASSLTTGLANEKLFF.